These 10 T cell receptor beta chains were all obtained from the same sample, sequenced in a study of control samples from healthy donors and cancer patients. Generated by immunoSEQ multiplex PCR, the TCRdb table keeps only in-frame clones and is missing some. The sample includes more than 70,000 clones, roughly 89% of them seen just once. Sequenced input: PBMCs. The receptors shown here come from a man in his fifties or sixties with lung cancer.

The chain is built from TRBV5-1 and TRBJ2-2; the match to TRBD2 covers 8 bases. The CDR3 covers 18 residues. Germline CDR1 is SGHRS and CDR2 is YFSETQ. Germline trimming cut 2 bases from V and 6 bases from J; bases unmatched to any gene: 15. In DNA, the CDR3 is TGCGCCAGCAGCTTAATGGGCCCGGGGGGGCCGGTGGCCGGGGAGCTGTTTTTT. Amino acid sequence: CASSLMGPGGPVAGELFF.

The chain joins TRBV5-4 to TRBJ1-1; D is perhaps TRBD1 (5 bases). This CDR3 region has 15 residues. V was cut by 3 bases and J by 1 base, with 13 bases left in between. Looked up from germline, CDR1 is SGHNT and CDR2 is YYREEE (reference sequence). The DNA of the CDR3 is TGTGCCAGCAGCTGGGGCGGGGGACCGAACACTGAAGCTTTCTTT. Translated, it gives CASSWGGGPNTEAFF.

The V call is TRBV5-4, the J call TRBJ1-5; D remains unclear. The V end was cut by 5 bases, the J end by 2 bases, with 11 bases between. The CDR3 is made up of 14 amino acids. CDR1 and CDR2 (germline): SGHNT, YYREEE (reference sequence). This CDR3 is CASSIDIGNQPQHF. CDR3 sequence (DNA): TGTGCCAGCAGTATCGACATTGGCAATCAGCCCCAGCATTTT.

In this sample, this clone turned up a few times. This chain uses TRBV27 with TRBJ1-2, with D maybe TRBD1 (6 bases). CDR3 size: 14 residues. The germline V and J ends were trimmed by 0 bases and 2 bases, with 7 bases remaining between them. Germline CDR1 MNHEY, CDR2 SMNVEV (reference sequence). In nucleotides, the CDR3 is TGTGCCAGCAGTTTATCGAGGGGGAACTATGGCTACACCTTC. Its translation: CASSLSRGNYGYTF.

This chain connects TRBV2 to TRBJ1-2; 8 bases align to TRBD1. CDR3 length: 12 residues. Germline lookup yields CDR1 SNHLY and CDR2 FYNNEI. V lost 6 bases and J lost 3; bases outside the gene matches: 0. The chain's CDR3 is CASRGQDYGYTF. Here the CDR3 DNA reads TGTGCCAGCAGGGGACAGGACTATGGCTACACCTTC.

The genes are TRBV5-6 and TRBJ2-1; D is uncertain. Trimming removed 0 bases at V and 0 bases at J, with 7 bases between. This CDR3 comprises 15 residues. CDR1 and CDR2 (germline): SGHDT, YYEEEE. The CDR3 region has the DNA TGTGCCAGCAGCTTGGGGCGCAGCTCCTACAATGAGCAGTTCTTC. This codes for CASSLGRSSYNEQFF.

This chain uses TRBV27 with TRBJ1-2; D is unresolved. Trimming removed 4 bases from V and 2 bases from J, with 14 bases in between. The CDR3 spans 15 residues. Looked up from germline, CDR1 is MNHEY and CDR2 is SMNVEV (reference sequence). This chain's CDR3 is CASSSDFAGNYGYTF. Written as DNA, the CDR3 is TGTGCCAGCAGTTCGGACTTCGCAGGAAACTATGGCTACACCTTC.

CDR3: CASRERSLNEKLFF. CDR3 nucleotides: TGTGCCAGCCGAGAACGGAGCCTTAATGAAAAACTGTTTTTT. V gene TRBV2 combines with J gene TRBJ1-4; no firm D call. This CDR3 contains 14 residues. V lost 8 bases and J lost 4, with 14 bases in between. Looked up from germline, CDR1 is SNHLY and CDR2 is FYNNEI.

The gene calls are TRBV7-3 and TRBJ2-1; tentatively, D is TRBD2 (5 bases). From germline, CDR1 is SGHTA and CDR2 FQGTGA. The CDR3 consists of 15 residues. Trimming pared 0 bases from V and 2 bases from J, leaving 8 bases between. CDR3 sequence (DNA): TGTGCCAGCAGCTTAACGGACTCCCCCTACAATGAGCAGTTCTTC. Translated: CASSLTDSPYNEQFF.

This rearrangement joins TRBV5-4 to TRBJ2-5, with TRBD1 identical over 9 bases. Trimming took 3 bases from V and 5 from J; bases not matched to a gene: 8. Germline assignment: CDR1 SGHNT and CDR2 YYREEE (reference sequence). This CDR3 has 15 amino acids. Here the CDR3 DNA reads TGTGCCAGCAGCTCTAGGACAGGGGTTGAGGAGACCCAGTACTTC. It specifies CASSSRTGVEETQYF.